The rows below give T cell receptor beta chains drawn from one sample of a study of blood T cell repertoires in COVID-19. TCRdb's copy holds only in-frame clones and misses some; the assay was immunoSEQ multiplex PCR. The sample lists under 200,000 clones; more than 75% were seen once. The specimen was peripheral blood. Source of these receptors: a man between 18 and 29 years old with acute or convalescent COVID-19. Each CDR3 is given with its conserved first and last residue. D genes are given only for firm matches. A row's size may be missing; if present it is once, few, many or a size class.

D	V	J	size	CDR3	DNA
TRBD1	TRBV7-8	TRBJ1-6	-	CASSPGNDGTALHSPLHF	TGTGCCAGCAGCCCTGGCAACGACGGGACAGCTCTTCATTCACCCCTCCACTTT
-	TRBV30	TRBJ1-2	once	CAWSGGQGRGYGYTF	TGTGCCTGGAGTGGGGGGCAGGGGAGAGGATATGGCTACACCTTC
TRBD2	TRBV27	TRBJ2-1	once	CASSRLAGAGYNEQFF	TGTGCCAGCAGCCGACTAGCGGGAGCTGGGTACAATGAGCAGTTCTTC
-	TRBV5-8	TRBJ1-1	-	CASSLKTGVSHAFF	TGTGCCAGCAGCTTAAAAACTGGAGTGTCGCACGCTTTCTTT
TRBD1	TRBV10-3	TRBJ1-1	-	CAIISPPSGQGPTEAFF	TGTGCCATCATTTCCCCCCCCTCGGGACAGGGACCCACTGAAGCTTTCTTT
-	TRBV27	TRBJ1-6	-	CASSRGLSPLHF	TGTGCCAGCAGTAGGGGATTATCACCCCTCCACTTT
-	TRBV21-1	TRBJ1-4	-	CASSKGGHRPATNEKLFF	TGTGCCAGCAGCAAAGGGGGACACCGGCCAGCAACTAATGAAAAACTGTTTTTT
TRBD1	TRBV19	TRBJ1-5	few	CASSKTGIQPQHF	TGTGCCAGTAGTAAGACAGGGATTCAGCCCCAGCATTTT
TRBD1	TRBV7-2	TRBJ1-5	-	CASSRTGGQPQHF	TGTGCCAGCAGCCGGACAGGGGGTCAGCCCCAGCATTTT
-	TRBV6-1	TRBJ1-2	-	CASSERGGTYGYTF	TGTGCCAGCAGTGAAAGGGGCGGTACTTATGGCTACACCTTC
TRBD2	TRBV7-6	TRBJ2-1	-	CASSLGLAGSSYNEQFF	TGTGCCAGCAGCCTCGGACTAGCGGGAAGCTCCTACAATGAGCAGTTCTTC
-	TRBV6-2/TRBV6-3	TRBJ1-1	-	CASSYSPGFGTEAFF	TGTGCCAGCAGTTACTCCCCGGGGTTTGGTACTGAAGCTTTCTTT
-	TRBV29-1	TRBJ1-4	-	CSVGHVLNEKLFF	TGCAGCGTTGGACACGTCCTTAATGAAAAACTGTTTTTT
-	TRBV19	TRBJ2-7	-	CASRGRAYEQYF	TGTGCCAGTAGAGGGCGGGCCTACGAGCAGTACTTC
TRBD1	TRBV27	TRBJ2-7	-	CASSLGRQGHEQYF	TGTGCCAGCAGCTTGGGGAGACAGGGCCACGAGCAGTACTTC
TRBD1	TRBV4-1	TRBJ2-7	once	CASSQDPGTGFEQYF	TGCGCCAGCAGCCAAGACCCCGGGACAGGTTTTGAGCAGTACTTC
TRBD1	TRBV13	TRBJ2-7	-	CASSSGTGAYEQYF	TGTGCCAGCAGCTCCGGGACAGGAGCCTACGAGCAGTACTTC
TRBD1	TRBV6-5	TRBJ1-1	-	CASSPTGTGGTEAFF	TGTGCCAGCAGTCCAACAGGGACAGGGGGAACTGAAGCTTTCTTT
-	TRBV19	TRBJ1-5	-	CASSISRGGRLNQPQHF	TGTGCCAGTAGTATCAGTAGGGGGGGCAGACTAAATCAGCCCCAGCATTTT
TRBD1	TRBV9	TRBJ1-6	-	CASSVGQGGTTNSPLHF	TGTGCCAGCAGCGTAGGACAGGGGGGAACTACTAATTCACCCCTCCACTTT
TRBD2	TRBV18	TRBJ2-7	-	CASSPKYSKGLLGEQYF	TGTGCCAGCTCACCCAAATACTCGAAGGGACTACTAGGGGAGCAGTACTTC
-	TRBV4-1	TRBJ1-3	-	CASSQDLREAGNTIYF	TGCGCCAGCAGCCAAGATCTCCGGGAAGCTGGAAACACCATATATTTT
TRBD2	TRBV5-1	TRBJ2-5	-	CASSTGLAPETQYF	TGCGCCAGCAGCACGGGACTAGCTCCGGAGACCCAGTACTTC
-	TRBV11-2	TRBJ1-1	-	CASSPGTRGDTEAFF	TGTGCCAGCAGCCCCGGGACTAGAGGGGACACTGAAGCTTTCTTT
TRBD2	TRBV6-5	TRBJ2-1	-	CASRLGTSGRNEQFF	TGTGCCAGCAGGCTCGGGACTAGCGGGAGGAATGAGCAGTTCTTC
TRBD2	TRBV4-1	TRBJ2-5	-	CASSPGLAGGRTETQYF	TGCGCCAGCAGCCCGGGACTAGCGGGGGGGCGGACTGAGACCCAGTACTTC
TRBD1	TRBV24-1	TRBJ2-7	-	CATRGTGSSGEQYF	TGTGCCACCAGGGGGACAGGGTCTTCTGGCGAGCAGTACTTC
TRBD1	TRBV2	TRBJ1-3	-	CASRPGTGSFSSGNTIYF	TGTGCCAGCAGACCCGGGACAGGGTCGTTCTCTTCTGGAAACACCATATATTTT
TRBD1	TRBV18	TRBJ1-5	few	CASSQDRGPNQPQHF	TGTGCCAGCTCACAGGACAGGGGGCCCAATCAGCCCCAGCATTTT
-	TRBV5-1	TRBJ1-2	-	CASSLFGEEDGYTF	TGCGCCAGCAGCTTATTTGGAGAAGAGGATGGCTACACCTTC
-	TRBV6-2/TRBV6-3	TRBJ1-2	-	CASSYASARHNYGYTF	TGTGCCAGCAGTTACGCGTCAGCCAGACATAACTATGGCTACACCTTC
-	TRBV27	TRBJ1-2	-	CASSEGTNYGYTF	TGTGCCAGCAGTGAGGGAACTAACTATGGCTACACCTTC
TRBD1	TRBV20-1	TRBJ1-4	-	CSASQGAGGPNEKLFF	TGCAGTGCTAGTCAGGGGGCCGGGGGCCCCAATGAAAAACTGTTTTTT
TRBD1	TRBV7-9	TRBJ1-4	once	CASSPDRGDEKLFF	TGTGCCAGCAGCCCGGACAGGGGGGATGAAAAACTGTTTTTT
-	TRBV10-2	TRBJ1-1	-	CASTGGTEAFF	TGCGCCAGCACCGGGGGGACTGAAGCTTTCTTT
TRBD1	TRBV6-5	TRBJ2-5	-	CASSSTDRGVETQYF	TGTGCCAGCAGTTCGACCGACAGGGGGGTGGAGACCCAGTACTTC
TRBD1	TRBV5-1	TRBJ1-4	-	CASSSMGQGSEKLFF	TGCGCCAGCAGCTCCATGGGACAGGGGAGTGAAAAACTGTTTTTT
-	TRBV15	TRBJ1-5	-	CATSRDQGRANQPQHF	TGTGCCACCAGCAGAGATCAGGGGAGGGCCAATCAGCCCCAGCATTTT
-	TRBV28	TRBJ1-2	once	CASSSQGSGYTF	TGTGCCAGCAGTTCTCAGGGGAGCGGCTACACCTTC
-	TRBV25-1	TRBJ1-1	-	CASSGPGLDTEAFF	TGTGCCAGCAGTGGTCCAGGGTTGGACACTGAAGCTTTCTTT
TRBD1	TRBV4-1	TRBJ1-6	-	CASSQGTGGFNSPLHF	TGCGCCAGCAGCCAAGGGACAGGGGGCTTTAATTCACCCCTCCACTTT
TRBD2	TRBV7-6	TRBJ2-3	-	CASSLVGTGLAVDTQYF	TGTGCCAGCAGCTTAGTGGGAACGGGACTAGCGGTAGATACGCAGTATTTT
TRBD2	TRBV5-1	TRBJ2-1	-	CASSLARGGPYNEQFF	TGCGCCAGCAGCTTGGCGCGCGGGGGGCCCTACAATGAGCAGTTCTTC
-	TRBV15	TRBJ1-1	-	CATSRGTGGANEAFF	TGTGCCACCAGCAGAGGAACGGGGGGGGCAAATGAAGCTTTCTTT
-	TRBV19	TRBJ1-1	-	CASRLTGWNTEAFF	TGTGCCAGTAGGTTGACAGGATGGAACACTGAAGCTTTCTTT
-	TRBV6-1	TRBJ1-2	-	CASSESGGLGGYTF	TGTGCCAGCAGTGAATCGGGGGGCTTGGGTGGCTACACCTTC
-	TRBV2	TRBJ1-5	-	CATTGTLGSNQPQHF	TGTGCCACAACCGGGACACTAGGTAGCAATCAGCCCCAGCATTTT
TRBD1	TRBV27	TRBJ1-5	once	CASSPRDRVWQPQHF	TGTGCCAGCAGTCCCCGAGACAGGGTCTGGCAGCCCCAGCATTTT